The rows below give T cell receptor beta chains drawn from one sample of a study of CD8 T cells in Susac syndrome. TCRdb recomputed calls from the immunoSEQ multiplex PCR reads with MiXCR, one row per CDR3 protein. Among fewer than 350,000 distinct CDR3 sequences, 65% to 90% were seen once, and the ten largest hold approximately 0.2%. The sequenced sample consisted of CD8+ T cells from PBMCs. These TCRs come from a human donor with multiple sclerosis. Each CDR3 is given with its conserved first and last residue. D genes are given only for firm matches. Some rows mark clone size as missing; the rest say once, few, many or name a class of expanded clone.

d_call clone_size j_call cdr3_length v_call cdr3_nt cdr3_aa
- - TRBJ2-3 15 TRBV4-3 TGCGCCAGCAGCCCCAATACGGGAACCGCAGATACGCAGTATTTT CASSPNTGTADTQYF
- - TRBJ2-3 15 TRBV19 TGTGCCAGTAGTGAGGTAGCATCGAGCACAGATACGCAGTATTTT CASSEVASSTDTQYF
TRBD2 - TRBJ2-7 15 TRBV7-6 TGTGCCAGCAGCTGGGGGACTAGCGGGAGTTACGAGCAGTACTTC CASSWGTSGSYEQYF
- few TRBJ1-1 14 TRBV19 TGTGCCAGTAGCCTAGGGCACCTGAACACTGAAGCTTTCTTT CASSLGHLNTEAFF
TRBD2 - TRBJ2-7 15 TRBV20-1 TGCAGTGCTAAGGCCCTAGCGGGAGACCTCTACGAGCAGTACTTC CSAKALAGDLYEQYF
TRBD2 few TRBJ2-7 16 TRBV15 TGTGCCACCAGCAGAGATGGTCGGCTAGCGGGAGCCGAGCAGTACTTC CATSRDGRLAGAEQYF
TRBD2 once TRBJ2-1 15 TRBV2 TGTGCCAGCACCCCGGGACTAGCGGAGTACAATGAGCAGTTCTTC CASTPGLAEYNEQFF
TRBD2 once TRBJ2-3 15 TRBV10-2 TGCGCCAGCGCTAGGACTAGCGGGAGAGCAGATACGCAGTATTTT CASARTSGRADTQYF
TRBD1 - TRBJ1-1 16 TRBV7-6 TGTGCCAGCAGCCTCAGGCAAGGGGGCCGGTCTACTGAAGCTTTCTTT CASSLRQGGRSTEAFF
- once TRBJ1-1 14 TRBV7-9 TGTGCCAGCAGCTTATTGCTACTGGGGACTGAAGCTTTCTTT CASSLLLLGTEAFF
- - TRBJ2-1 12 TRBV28 TGTGCCAGCAGTTCCGTGCCGGGAGAGCAGTTCTTC CASSSVPGEQFF
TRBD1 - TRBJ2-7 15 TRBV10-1 TGCGCCAGCAGTGATACCGGGACAGGGATCCACGAGCAGTACTTC CASSDTGTGIHEQYF
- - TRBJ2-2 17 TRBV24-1 TGTGCCACCAGTGATCCTCAAAGAGGGGGGAACACCGGGGAGCTGTTTTTT CATSDPQRGGNTGELFF
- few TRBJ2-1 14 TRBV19 TGTGCCAGTAGTCCGACGGGCCTCGGCAATGAGCAGTTCTTC CASSPTGLGNEQFF
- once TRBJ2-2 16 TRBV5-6 TGTGCCAGCAGCCCTGTGAGTAGCGGCCCCACCGGGGAGCTGTTTTTT CASSPVSSGPTGELFF
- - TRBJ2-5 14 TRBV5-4 TGTGCCAGCAGCTGGGACGGCCCCCAAGAGACCCAGTACTTC CASSWDGPQETQYF
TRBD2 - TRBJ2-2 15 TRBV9 TGTGCCAGCAGCGTGGGACTATCCTACACCGGGGAGCTGTTTTTT CASSVGLSYTGELFF
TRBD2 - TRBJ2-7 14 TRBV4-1 TGCGCCAGCAGCCAAGTAGCGGGAGACGGCGAGCAGTACTTC CASSQVAGDGEQYF
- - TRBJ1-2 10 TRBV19 TGTGCCAGTAGATCGACAGGCTACACCTTC CASRSTGYTF
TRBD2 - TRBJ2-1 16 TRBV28 TGTGCCAGCAGTACGCGGACTAGCGGGAGTACGTATGAGCAGTTCTTC CASSTRTSGSTYEQFF
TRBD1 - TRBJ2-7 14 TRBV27 TGTGCCAGCAGTCCCCGGACAGGGGGGGGCGAGCAGTACTTC CASSPRTGGGEQYF
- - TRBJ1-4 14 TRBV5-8 TGTGCCAGCAGCTTTGGGACTGAAAATGAAAAACTGTTTTTT CASSFGTENEKLFF
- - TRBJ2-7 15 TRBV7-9 TGTGCCAGCAGCTTAGCTGTCGGAAGCTCCTACGAGCAGTACTTC CASSLAVGSSYEQYF
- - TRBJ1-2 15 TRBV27 TGTGCCAGCAGTTTATCCCCCAGATCTAACTATGGCTACACCTTC CASSLSPRSNYGYTF
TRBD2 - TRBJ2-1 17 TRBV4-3 TGCGCCAGCAGCCAGACTAGCGGGAGGGCCTCGGCCAATGAGCAGTTCTTC CASSQTSGRASANEQFF
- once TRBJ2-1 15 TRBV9 TGTGCCAGCGGACGACCCCCAGGGCCCCACAATGAGCAGTTCTTC CASGRPPGPHNEQFF
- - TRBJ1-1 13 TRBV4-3 TGCGCCAGCAGCCAAGATGAGGAAACTGAAGCTTTCTTT CASSQDEETEAFF
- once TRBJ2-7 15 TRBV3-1 TGTGCCAGCAGCCAAGTTAGTGTGAGGGACTACGAGCAGTACTTC CASSQVSVRDYEQYF
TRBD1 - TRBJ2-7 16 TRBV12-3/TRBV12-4 TGTGCCAGCAGTTCTCCCCGGGACAGGAGCTCCTACGAGCAGTACTTC CASSSPRDRSSYEQYF
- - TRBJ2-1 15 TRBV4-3 TGCGCCAGCAGCCAAGATTTGGACTCCTACAATGAGCAGTTCTTC CASSQDLDSYNEQFF
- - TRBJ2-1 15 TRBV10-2 TGCGCCAGCAGTGGGGGGTGGGTATACTACAATGAGCAGTTCTTC CASSGGWVYYNEQFF
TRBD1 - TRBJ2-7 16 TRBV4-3 TGCGCCAGCAGCCAAGAGGTCAGGGGGCTTACCTACGAGCAGTACTTC CASSQEVRGLTYEQYF
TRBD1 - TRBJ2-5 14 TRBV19 TGTGCCAGTAGTATAGGGACAGGGAGAGAGACCCAGTACTTC CASSIGTGRETQYF
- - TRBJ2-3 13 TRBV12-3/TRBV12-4 TGTGCCAGCAGTTTTGTGTCAACAGATACGCAGTATTTT CASSFVSTDTQYF
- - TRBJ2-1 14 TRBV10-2 TGCGCCAGCATCCCCGGGACGGCCCGGGGTGAGCAGTTCTTC CASIPGTARGEQFF
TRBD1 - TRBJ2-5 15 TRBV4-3 TGCGCCAGCAGCCGACTGACAGGGGGCGGGGAGACCCAGTACTTC CASSRLTGGGETQYF
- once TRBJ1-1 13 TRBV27 TGTGCCAGCGGAATACAGGGGAACACTGAAGCTTTCTTT CASGIQGNTEAFF
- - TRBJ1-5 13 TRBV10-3 TGTGCCATCAGTGAGTCAGCCAATCAGCCCCAGCATTTT CAISESANQPQHF
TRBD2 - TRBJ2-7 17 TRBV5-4 TGTGCCAGCAGCTCAGGGACCCGGGAGGGCCAATTTAACGAGCAGTACTTC CASSSGTREGQFNEQYF
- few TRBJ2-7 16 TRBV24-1 TGTGCCACCAGCGGATGGCCGACCGCCGGCCTGAGGGAGCAGTACTTC CATSGWPTAGLREQYF
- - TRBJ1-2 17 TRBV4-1 TGCGCCAGCAGCCAAGAAGGGATAGGGAGGGAGGACTATGGCTACACCTTC CASSQEGIGREDYGYTF
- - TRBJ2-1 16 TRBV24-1 TGTGCCACCAGTGATATCCGGGACTCCTCCTACAATGAGCAGTTCTTC CATSDIRDSSYNEQFF
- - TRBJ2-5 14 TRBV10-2 TGCGCCAGCAGTGATCGGTTATACCAAGAGACCCAGTACTTC CASSDRLYQETQYF
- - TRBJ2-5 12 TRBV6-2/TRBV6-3 TGTGCCAGCAGGGCCGGAGGCGAGACCCAGTACTTC CASRAGGETQYF
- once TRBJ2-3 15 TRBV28 TGTGCCAGCAGTTTGGACTCTCTTAGCACAGATACGCAGTATTTT CASSLDSLSTDTQYF
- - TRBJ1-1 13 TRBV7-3 TGTGCCAGCAGCTCCGCCGGCAGGACTGAAGCTTTCTTT CASSSAGRTEAFF
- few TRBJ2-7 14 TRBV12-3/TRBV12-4 TGTGCCAGCAGTTTAGGGGGGCTATCCTACGAGCAGTACTTC CASSLGGLSYEQYF
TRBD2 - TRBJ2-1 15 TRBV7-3 TGTGCCAGCAGCTTATTGGGACTACCGAACAATGAGCAGTTCTTC CASSLLGLPNNEQFF
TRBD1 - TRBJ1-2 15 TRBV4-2 TGTGCCAGCAGTCATAGGGACAGGTTCTTCTATGGCTACACCTTC CASSHRDRFFYGYTF
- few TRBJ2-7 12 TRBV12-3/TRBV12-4 TGTGCCAGCAGTTTACGGTCTTACGAGCAGTACTTC CASSLRSYEQYF
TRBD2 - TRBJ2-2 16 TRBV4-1 TGCGCCAGCAGCCAAGGACTAGCGGGTTACACCGGGGAGCTGTTTTTT CASSQGLAGYTGELFF
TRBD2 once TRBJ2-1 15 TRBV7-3 TGTGCCAGCAGCTTAACTATACTAGCGATTGATGAGCAGTTCTTC CASSLTILAIDEQFF
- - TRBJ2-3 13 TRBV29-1 TGCAGCGTAGGGTACGGAGAAAAGGATACGCAGTATTTT CSVGYGEKDTQYF